The sequence of this TCR beta chain was determined in a study of blood T cell repertoires in COVID-19. The CDR3 length is 14 residues. Trimming took 5 bases from V and 5 from J; bases not matched to a gene: 7. CDR1 and CDR2 (germline): SGHDT, YYEEEE. Those enrolled, adults aged roughly 18 to 95 years, came from fewer than 25 US areas. Repertoires were generated with immunoSEQ multiplex PCR, while TCRdb's copy carries only in-frame clones and drops some. Of about 250,000 clones in the sample, 85% to 90% were seen once. The chain is built from TRBV5-6 and TRBJ2-5, with 9 bases lining up with TRBD2. The sequence came from a man aged 35-49 years who had recovered from COVID-19. Sequences were obtained from PBMCs or T cells enriched from blood (not recorded which). CDR3 sequence: CASSSGLAMETQYF. CDR3 in DNA: TGTGCCAGCAGTTCTGGACTAGCGATGGAGACCCAGTACTTC.